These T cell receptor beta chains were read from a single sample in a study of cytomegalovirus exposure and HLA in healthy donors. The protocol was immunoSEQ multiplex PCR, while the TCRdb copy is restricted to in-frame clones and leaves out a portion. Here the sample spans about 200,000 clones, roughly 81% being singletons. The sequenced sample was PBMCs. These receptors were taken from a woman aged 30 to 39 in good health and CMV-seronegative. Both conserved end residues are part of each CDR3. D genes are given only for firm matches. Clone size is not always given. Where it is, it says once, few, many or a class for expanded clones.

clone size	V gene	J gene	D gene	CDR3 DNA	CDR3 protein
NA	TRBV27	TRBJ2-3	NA	TGTGCCAGCCGAAGGCAGGGCAGCACAGATACGCAGTATTTT	CASRRQGSTDTQYF
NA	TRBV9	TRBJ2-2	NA	TGTGCCAGCAGCGTAGGAGTACGGCAGGCAAACACCGGGGAGCTGTTTTTT	CASSVGVRQANTGELFF
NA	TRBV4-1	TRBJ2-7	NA	TGCGCCAGCAGCCAGCGACAGGTTTCCTCCTCCTACGAGCAGTACTTC	CASSQRQVSSSYEQYF
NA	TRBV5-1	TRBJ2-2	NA	TGCGCCAGCAGCTTGACATCGGGCACCGGGGAGCTGTTTTTT	CASSLTSGTGELFF
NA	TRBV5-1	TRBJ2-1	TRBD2	TGCGCCAGCAGCCGGGGGGGTAGCGGCGGCGAGCAGTTCTTC	CASSRGGSGGEQFF
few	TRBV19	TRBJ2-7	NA	TGTGCCAGTAGTATTAGACACTCCTACGAGCAGTACTTC	CASSIRHSYEQYF
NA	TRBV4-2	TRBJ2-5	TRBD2	TGTGCCAGCAGCCAAGACGTCGGGACTAGGGGGGAGACCCAGTACTTC	CASSQDVGTRGETQYF
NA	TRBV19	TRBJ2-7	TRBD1	TGTGCCAGTAGTATTGGCGCCAAGGGGGCTCTCTACGAGCAGTACTTC	CASSIGAKGALYEQYF
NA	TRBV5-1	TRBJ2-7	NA	TGCGCCAGCAGCTTACAGTCCGGGGGTGGTGCTTACGAGCAGTACTTC	CASSLQSGGGAYEQYF
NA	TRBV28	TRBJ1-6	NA	TGTGCCAGCAAGGGAGGGGGAAACTATAATTCACCCCTCCACTTT	CASKGGGNYNSPLHF
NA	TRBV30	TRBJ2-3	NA	TGTGCCTGGAGTCTCCGCGCAGATACGCAGTATTTT	CAWSLRADTQYF
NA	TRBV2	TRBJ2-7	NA	TGTGCCAGCAGACAGTCGAGCTCCTACGAGCAGTACTTC	CASRQSSSYEQYF
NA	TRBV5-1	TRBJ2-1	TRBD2	TGCGCCAGCAGCTTGGGACTAGCGCGCCTGGGCTATGAGCAGTTCTTC	CASSLGLARLGYEQFF
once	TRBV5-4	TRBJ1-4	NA	TGTGCCAGCAGCTTCCTAGACAGTGCATCAACTAATGAAAAACTGTTTTTT	CASSFLDSASTNEKLFF
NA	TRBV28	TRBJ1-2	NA	TGTGCCAGCAGGACAAGGTGGGGCTACACCTTC	CASRTRWGYTF
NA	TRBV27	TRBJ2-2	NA	TGTGCCAGCACCAGATCTAGCACCGGGGAGCTGTTTTTT	CASTRSSTGELFF
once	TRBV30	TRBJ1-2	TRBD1	TGTGCCCGCGGACAGGGGAACTATGGCTACACCTTC	CARGQGNYGYTF
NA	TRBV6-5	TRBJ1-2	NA	TGTGCCAGCAGTTACTCGAGACAGAGGATCTATGGCTACACCTTC	CASSYSRQRIYGYTF
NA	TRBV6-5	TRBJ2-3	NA	TGTGCCAGCAGTTACTCGGGCAGCCGCACAGATACGCAGTATTTT	CASSYSGSRTDTQYF
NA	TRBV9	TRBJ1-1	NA	TGTGCCAGCAGCGCCGCTCAGGGGTCGGGCCAAGCTTTCTTT	CASSAAQGSGQAFF
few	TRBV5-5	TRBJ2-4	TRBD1	TGTGCCAGCAGGCCAATACAGGGGGCGAACATTCAGTACTTC	CASRPIQGANIQYF
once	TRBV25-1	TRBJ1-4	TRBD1	TGTGCCAGCAGTGAACAGGGGGCATCCAACGCTAATGAAAAACTGTTTTTT	CASSEQGASNANEKLFF
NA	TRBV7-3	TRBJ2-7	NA	TGTGCCAGCAGCAAAACCCAGGACTACGAGCAGTACTTC	CASSKTQDYEQYF
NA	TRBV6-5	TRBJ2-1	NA	TGTGCCAGCGCCGGGACATCGACGAATGAGCAGTTCTTC	CASAGTSTNEQFF
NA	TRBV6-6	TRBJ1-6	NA	TGTGCCAGCAGCGGACAGTATAATTCACCCCTCCACTTT	CASSGQYNSPLHF
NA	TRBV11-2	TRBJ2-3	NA	TGTGCCAGCAGCTTAGGGTTTCCAGGGGGCACAGATACGCAGTATTTT	CASSLGFPGGTDTQYF
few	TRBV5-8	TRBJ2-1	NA	TGTGCCAGCAGCGCCCGACTAGGTGGGCCCAACAATGAGCAGTTCTTC	CASSARLGGPNNEQFF
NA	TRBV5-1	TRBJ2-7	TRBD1	TGCGCCAGCAGCTCGGACAGGGGAAAGTACTTC	CASSSDRGKYF
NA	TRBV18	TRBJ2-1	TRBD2	TGTGCCAGCTCACCACCGAGCGGGAGAACAGATGAGCAGTTCTTC	CASSPPSGRTDEQFF
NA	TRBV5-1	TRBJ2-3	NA	TGCGCCAGCAGCTTACAACCACTAGAGGCTAGCACAGATACGCAGTATTTT	CASSLQPLEASTDTQYF
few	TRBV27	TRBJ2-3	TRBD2	TGTGCCAGCGGCCAACTAGCGCCAGATACGCAGTATTTT	CASGQLAPDTQYF
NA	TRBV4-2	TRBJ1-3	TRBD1	TGTGCCAGCAGCCAAGTCCGGGGACAGGGAGGAAACACCATATATTTT	CASSQVRGQGGNTIYF
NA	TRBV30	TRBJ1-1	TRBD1	TGTGCCTGGAGACGGACAGGGTTCGTCTCTGAAGCTTTCTTT	CAWRRTGFVSEAFF
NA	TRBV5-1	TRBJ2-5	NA	TGCGCCAGCAGCCGTTTGCGGGGGCACCAAGAGACCCAGTACTTC	CASSRLRGHQETQYF
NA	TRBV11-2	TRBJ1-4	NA	TGTGCCAGCAGCTTCGTTGACTGGGAAAAACTGTTTTTT	CASSFVDWEKLFF
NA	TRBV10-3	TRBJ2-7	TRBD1	TGTGCCATCAGTGAGCCTACGAGGGCACAGGGGGGATCCTCCGAGCAGTACTTC	CAISEPTRAQGGSSEQYF
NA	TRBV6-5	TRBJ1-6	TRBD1	TGTGCCAGCAGTGGGCAGGGGGTTTCACCCCTCCACTTT	CASSGQGVSPLHF
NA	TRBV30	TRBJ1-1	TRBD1	TGTGCCTGGAGTGGACAGGGGGGGAACACTGAAGCTTTCTTT	CAWSGQGGNTEAFF
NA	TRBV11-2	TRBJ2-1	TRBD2	TGTGCCAGCAGCTTTACACTAGCGGACGGAAACAATGAGCAGTTCTTC	CASSFTLADGNNEQFF
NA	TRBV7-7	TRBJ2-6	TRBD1	TGTGCCAGCAGCCAAAACAGGGGGACCGGGGCCAACGTCCTGACTTTC	CASSQNRGTGANVLTF
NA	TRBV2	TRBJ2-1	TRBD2	TGTGCCGCCCGCCCTAGCGGGGGGGCAAATGAGCAGTTCTTC	CAARPSGGANEQFF
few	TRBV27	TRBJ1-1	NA	TGTGCCAGCACCCCGGGCGGGCGTCCGAACACTGAAGCTTTCTTT	CASTPGGRPNTEAFF
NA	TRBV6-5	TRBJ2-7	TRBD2	TGTGCCAGCAGCCGACTAGCGTTTTCCTACGAGCAGTACTTC	CASSRLAFSYEQYF
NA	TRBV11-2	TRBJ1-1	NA	TGTGCCAGCAGGCCAGCGGGTTCAGGGCTTGGAGCTTTCTTT	CASRPAGSGLGAFF
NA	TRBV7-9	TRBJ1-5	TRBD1	TGTGCCAGCAGCGGGAAAGGACAGGGCAATCAGCCCCAGCATTTT	CASSGKGQGNQPQHF
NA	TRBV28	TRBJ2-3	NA	TGTGCCAGCTTCGGGATCCTCCCGAATACGCAGTATTTT	CASFGILPNTQYF
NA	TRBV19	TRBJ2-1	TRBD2	TGTGCCAGTAGTAAACCGGGACTAGCTAATGAGCAGTTCTTC	CASSKPGLANEQFF
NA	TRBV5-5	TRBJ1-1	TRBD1	TGTGCCAGCAGCCACCCCCCGGGACAGGGGAACACTGAAGCTTTCTTT	CASSHPPGQGNTEAFF
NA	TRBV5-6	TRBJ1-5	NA	TGTGCCAGCAGCTTCTCCAATCAGCCCCAGCATTTT	CASSFSNQPQHF
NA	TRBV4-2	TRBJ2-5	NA	TGTGCCAGCAGCCAAGATCGAAGGGGGGAGACCCAGTACTTC	CASSQDRRGETQYF
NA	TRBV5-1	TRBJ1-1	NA	TGCGCCAGCAGCTTGGAGGTAGGAGGCACTGAAGCTTTCTTT	CASSLEVGGTEAFF
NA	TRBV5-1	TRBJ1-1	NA	TGCGCCAGCAGCGCGACATCGAACACTGAAGCTTTCTTT	CASSATSNTEAFF
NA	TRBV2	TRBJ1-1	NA	TGTGCCAGCACTGGGCAGGGTAACACTGAAGCTTTCTTT	CASTGQGNTEAFF
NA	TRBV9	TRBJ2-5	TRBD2	TGTGCCAGCAGCGTAAGTGCGGGGGGGGAACGAGAGACCCAGTACTTC	CASSVSAGGERETQYF
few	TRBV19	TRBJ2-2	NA	TGTGCCAGTAGTATAGCCCTACTGTGGGAGGAGGCCGGGGAGCTGTTTTTT	CASSIALLWEEAGELFF
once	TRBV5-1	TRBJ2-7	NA	TGCGCCAGCAGCTTGAGTTACTCCATCCGTGGTGAGCAGTACTTC	CASSLSYSIRGEQYF
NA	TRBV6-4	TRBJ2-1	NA	TGTGCCAGCAGTGACGGAGCAGTGGCGTTGCGGGATGAGCAGTTCTTC	CASSDGAVALRDEQFF
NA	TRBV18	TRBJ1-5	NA	TGTGCCAGCTCACCCGGGGGGAAAGGTGGCAATCAGCCCCAGCATTTT	CASSPGGKGGNQPQHF
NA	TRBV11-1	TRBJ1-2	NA	TGTGCCAGCAGCTTAGCGCAGGGGCCCTATGGCTACACCTTC	CASSLAQGPYGYTF